Listed below are T cell receptor beta chains from one sample, sequenced in a study of neoadjuvant anti-PD-1 for oral cavity cancer. Produced via immunoSEQ multiplex PCR; TCRdb's table is partial and in-frame only. This sample has about 42,000 clones; 77% occur once, and the top ten carry about 5%. Sequenced here: PBMCs, sampled after nivolumab (anti-PD-1) treatment. Receptors originate from a person between 40 and 79 years old with oral cavity squamous cell carcinoma. The CDR3 runs from the conserved cysteine through the conserved F or W. Fields, in order: clone size, V gene, D gene, J gene, CDR3 protein, CDR3 DNA. A D gene is named only where the DNA matches it firmly. Expanded clones get a size class; other rows say once, few or many, or leave the size out.

abundance: NA; v_gene: TRBV4-2; d_gene: TRBD2; j_gene: TRBJ2-1; CDR3aa: CASSQLAGGGVNEQFF; CDR3nt: TGTGCCAGCAGCCAGTTAGCGGGGGGCGGAGTGAATGAGCAGTTCTTC
abundance: NA; v_gene: TRBV2; d_gene: TRBD1; j_gene: TRBJ1-1; CDR3aa: CASSHGQGFTEAFF; CDR3nt: TGTGCCAGCAGCCACGGACAGGGATTCACTGAAGCTTTCTTT
abundance: NA; v_gene: TRBV27; d_gene: NA; j_gene: TRBJ2-7; CDR3aa: CASSSLEYYEQYF; CDR3nt: TGTGCCAGCAGTTCTCTCGAGTACTACGAGCAGTACTTC
abundance: NA; v_gene: TRBV19; d_gene: TRBD1; j_gene: TRBJ2-7; CDR3aa: CASSSSHADRRIHEQYF; CDR3nt: TGTGCCAGTAGTTCCTCCCACGCGGACAGGAGAATCCACGAGCAGTACTTC
abundance: NA; v_gene: TRBV5-6; d_gene: TRBD1; j_gene: TRBJ2-5; CDR3aa: CASHGTGVEGETQYF; CDR3nt: TGTGCCAGCCACGGGACAGGGGTAGAGGGAGAGACCCAGTACTTC
abundance: NA; v_gene: TRBV10-3; d_gene: TRBD1; j_gene: TRBJ2-3; CDR3aa: CAISDGTGTDTQYF; CDR3nt: TGTGCCATCAGTGATGGGACAGGCACAGATACGCAGTATTTT
abundance: NA; v_gene: TRBV30; d_gene: TRBD2; j_gene: TRBJ2-4; CDR3aa: CAGLLAGSVAKNIQYF; CDR3nt: TGTGCCGGACTACTAGCGGGATCAGTAGCCAAAAACATTCAGTACTTC
abundance: NA; v_gene: TRBV5-1; d_gene: TRBD1; j_gene: TRBJ1-4; CDR3aa: CASSSGGQGANEKLFF; CDR3nt: TGCGCCAGCAGCTCTGGGGGACAGGGGGCAAATGAAAAACTGTTTTTT
abundance: few; v_gene: TRBV14; d_gene: NA; j_gene: TRBJ2-7; CDR3aa: CASSQGTTTSSYEQYF; CDR3nt: TGTGCCAGCAGCCAAGGAACCACGACCTCTTCCTACGAGCAGTACTTC
abundance: few; v_gene: TRBV27; d_gene: NA; j_gene: TRBJ1-6; CDR3aa: CASSFQPYNSPLHF; CDR3nt: TGTGCCAGCAGTTTCCAGCCTTATAATTCACCCCTCCACTTT